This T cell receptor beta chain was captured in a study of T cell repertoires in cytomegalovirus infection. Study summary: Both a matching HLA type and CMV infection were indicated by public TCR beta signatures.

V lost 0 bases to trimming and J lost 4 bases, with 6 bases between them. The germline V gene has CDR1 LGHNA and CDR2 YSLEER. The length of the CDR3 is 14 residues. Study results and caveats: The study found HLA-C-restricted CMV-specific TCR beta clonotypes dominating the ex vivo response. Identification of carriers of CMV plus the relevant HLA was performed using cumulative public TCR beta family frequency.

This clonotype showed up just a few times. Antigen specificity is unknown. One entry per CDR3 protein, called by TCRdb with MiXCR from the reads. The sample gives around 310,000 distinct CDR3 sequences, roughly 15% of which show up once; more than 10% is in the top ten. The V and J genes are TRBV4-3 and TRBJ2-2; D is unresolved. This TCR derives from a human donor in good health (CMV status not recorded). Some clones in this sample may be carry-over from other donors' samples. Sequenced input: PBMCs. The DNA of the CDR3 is TGCGCCAGCAGCCAAGATCTCTTCACCGGGGAGCTGTTTTTT. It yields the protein CASSQDLFTGELFF.